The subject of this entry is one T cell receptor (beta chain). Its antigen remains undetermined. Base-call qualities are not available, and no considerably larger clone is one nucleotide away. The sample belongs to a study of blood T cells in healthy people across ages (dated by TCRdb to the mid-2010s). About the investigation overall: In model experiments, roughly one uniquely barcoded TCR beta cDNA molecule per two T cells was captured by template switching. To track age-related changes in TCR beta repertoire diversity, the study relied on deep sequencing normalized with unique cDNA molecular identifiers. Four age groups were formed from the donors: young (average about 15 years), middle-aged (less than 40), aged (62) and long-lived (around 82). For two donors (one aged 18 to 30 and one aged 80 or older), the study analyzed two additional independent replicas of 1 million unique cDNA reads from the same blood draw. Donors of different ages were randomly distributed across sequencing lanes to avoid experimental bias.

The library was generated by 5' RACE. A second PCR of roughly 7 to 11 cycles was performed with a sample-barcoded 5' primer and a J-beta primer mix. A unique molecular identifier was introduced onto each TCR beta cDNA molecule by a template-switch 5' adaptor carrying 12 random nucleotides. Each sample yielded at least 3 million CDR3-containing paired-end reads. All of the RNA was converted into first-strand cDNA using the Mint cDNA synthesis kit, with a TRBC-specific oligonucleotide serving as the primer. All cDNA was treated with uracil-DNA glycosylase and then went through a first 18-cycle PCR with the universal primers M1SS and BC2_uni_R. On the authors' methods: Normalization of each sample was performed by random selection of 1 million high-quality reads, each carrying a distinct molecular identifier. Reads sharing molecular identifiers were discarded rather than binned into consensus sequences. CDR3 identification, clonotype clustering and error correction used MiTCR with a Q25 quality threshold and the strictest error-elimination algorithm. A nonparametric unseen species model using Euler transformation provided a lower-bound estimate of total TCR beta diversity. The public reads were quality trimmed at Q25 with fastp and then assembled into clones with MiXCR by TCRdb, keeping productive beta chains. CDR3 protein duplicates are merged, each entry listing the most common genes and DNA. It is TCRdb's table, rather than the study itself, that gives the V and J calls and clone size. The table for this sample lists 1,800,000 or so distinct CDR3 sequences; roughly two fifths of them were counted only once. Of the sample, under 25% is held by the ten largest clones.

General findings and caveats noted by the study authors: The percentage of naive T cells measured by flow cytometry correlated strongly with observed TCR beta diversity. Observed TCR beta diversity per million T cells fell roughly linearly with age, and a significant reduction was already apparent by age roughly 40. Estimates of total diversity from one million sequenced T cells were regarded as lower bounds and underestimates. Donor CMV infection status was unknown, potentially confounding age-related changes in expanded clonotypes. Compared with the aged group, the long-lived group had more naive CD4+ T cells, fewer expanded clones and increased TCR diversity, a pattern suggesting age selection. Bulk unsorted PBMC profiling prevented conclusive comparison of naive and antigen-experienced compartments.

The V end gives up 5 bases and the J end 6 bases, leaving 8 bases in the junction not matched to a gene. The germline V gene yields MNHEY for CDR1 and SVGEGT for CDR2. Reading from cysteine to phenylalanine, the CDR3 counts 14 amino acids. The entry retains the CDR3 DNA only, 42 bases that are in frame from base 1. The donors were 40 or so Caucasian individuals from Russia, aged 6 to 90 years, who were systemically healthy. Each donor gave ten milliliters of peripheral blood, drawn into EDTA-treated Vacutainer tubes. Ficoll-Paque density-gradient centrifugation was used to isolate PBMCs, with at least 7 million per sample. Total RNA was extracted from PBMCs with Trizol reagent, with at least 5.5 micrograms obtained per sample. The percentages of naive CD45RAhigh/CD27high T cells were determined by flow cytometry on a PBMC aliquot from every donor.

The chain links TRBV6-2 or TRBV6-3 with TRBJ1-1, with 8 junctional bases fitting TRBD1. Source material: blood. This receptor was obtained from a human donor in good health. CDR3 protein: CASSDLQGGPEAFF. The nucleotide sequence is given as TGTGCCAGCAGTGACCTACAGGGGGGTCCTGAAGCTTTCTTT.